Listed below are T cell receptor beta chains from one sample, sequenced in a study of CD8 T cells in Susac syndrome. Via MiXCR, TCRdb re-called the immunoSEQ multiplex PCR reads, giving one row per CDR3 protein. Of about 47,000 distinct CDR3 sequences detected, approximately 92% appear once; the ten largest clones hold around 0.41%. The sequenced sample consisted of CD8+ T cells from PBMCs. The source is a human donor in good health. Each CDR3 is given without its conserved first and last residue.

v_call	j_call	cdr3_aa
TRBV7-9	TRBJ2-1	ASSLGTSVGPHEQF
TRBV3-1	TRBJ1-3	ASSQDVRGSGNTIY
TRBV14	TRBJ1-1	ASQGPLWDTEAF
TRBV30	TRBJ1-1	AWSDSWVNTEAF
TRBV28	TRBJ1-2	ASSLRSLYGYT
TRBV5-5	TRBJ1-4	ASSTGQGVF
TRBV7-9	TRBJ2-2	ASSEGLGELF
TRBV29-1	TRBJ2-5	SVEEGIETQY
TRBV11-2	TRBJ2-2	ASSVGPTSGISNTGELF
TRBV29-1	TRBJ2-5	SVIGGRETQY
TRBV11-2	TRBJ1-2	ASSLAGDYQYGYT
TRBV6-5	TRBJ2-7	ASSYSPSGTYEQY
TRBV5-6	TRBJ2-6	ASSSWDSNVLT
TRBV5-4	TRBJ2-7	ASTPHSPYEQY
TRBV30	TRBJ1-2	AWSVELGYGYT
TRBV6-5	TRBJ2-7	ASSYSGVEQY
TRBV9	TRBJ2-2	ASSVESLAGGSGELF
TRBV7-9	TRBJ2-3	ASSFSSSRGPDTQY
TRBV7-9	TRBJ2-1	ASSHDYEQF
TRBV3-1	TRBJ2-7	ASSQVTGPISYEQY
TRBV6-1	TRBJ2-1	ASSPKAGTSGRDEQF
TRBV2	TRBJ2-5	ASTTSGFQETQY
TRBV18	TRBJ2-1	ASSPPSAGTYNEQF
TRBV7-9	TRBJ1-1	ASKGDTEAF
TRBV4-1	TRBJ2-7	ASSQELGHEQY
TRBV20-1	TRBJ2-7	SAPGGLHLDEQY
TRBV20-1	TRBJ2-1	SALNSGTSVEQF